This T cell receptor beta chain was captured by sequencing in a study of cytomegalovirus exposure and HLA in healthy donors. The study, taken as a whole, reports: A list of 164 TCR beta chains associated with cytomegalovirus was given. The study found most TCR sequences rare, yet found some public TCRs in many donors.

The length of the CDR3 is 13 residues. Trimming cost V 5 bases and J 10 bases, with 17 bases left between them. Per germline, CDR1 SNHLY and CDR2 FYNNEI. Assay: immunoSEQ multiplex PCR; the TCRdb copy retains only in-frame clones and omits some. The repertoire holds over 85,000 clones, with roughly nine tenths as singletons. This clone was observed a few times. Its target is unknown. This clonotype was sampled from a woman younger than 30 in good health and CMV-seronegative. Material for sequencing was PBMCs. This rearrangement joins TRBV2 to TRBJ1-1; perhaps TRBD1 as D (5 bases). CDR3 loop: CASSPQNGQRAFF. CDR3 nucleotide sequence: TGTGCCAGCAGTCCTCAGAATGGACAAAGAGCTTTCTTT. The variable domain in full, with the rest retrieved from reference TRBV2 and TRBJ1-1, is EPEVTQTPSHQVTQMGQEVILRCVPISNHLYFYWYRQILGQKVEFLVSFYNNEISEKSEIFDDQFSVERPDGSNFTLKIRSTKLEDSAMYFCASSPQNGQRAFFGQGTRLTVV.